A selection of T cell receptor beta chains follows, all from one sample in a study of beta chain features in type 1 diabetes. Clones were sequenced by immunoSEQ multiplex PCR, and TCRdb holds only the in-frame ones, with some missing. This table holds 150,000 to 200,000 clones, 10% to 15% found once. The sequencing sample was made of central memory CD4+ T cells from blood. Receptors originate from a woman under 30 in good health. The CDR3 runs from the conserved cysteine through the conserved F or W. A D gene is named only where the DNA matches it firmly. A row's size may be missing; if present it is once, few, many or a size class.

V	D	J	size	CDR3	DNA
TRBV11-2	TRBD2	TRBJ2-7	-	CASSLGSGSPYEQYF	TGTGCCAGCAGCTTAGGTAGCGGGAGCCCCTACGAGCAGTACTTC
TRBV7-8	TRBD2	TRBJ2-3	-	CASSSETSGSADTQYF	TGTGCCAGCAGCTCTGAGACTAGCGGGAGTGCAGATACGCAGTATTTT
TRBV13	-	TRBJ2-5	few	CASSLLARQETQYF	TGTGCCAGCAGCTTATTGGCACGACAAGAGACCCAGTACTTC
TRBV9	-	TRBJ1-3	few	CASSPSLGAGLISGNTIYF	TGTGCCAGCAGCCCTTCTCTGGGGGCAGGGCTCATCTCTGGAAACACCATATATTTT
TRBV20-1	-	TRBJ1-2	-	CSAQKAGRSAF	TGCAGTGCCCAAAAGGCGGGCCGTTCGGCCTTC
TRBV28	-	TRBJ1-1	-	CASSFELRTIEAFF	TGTGCCAGCAGCTTCGAATTAAGGACAATTGAAGCTTTCTTT
TRBV7-3	-	TRBJ1-2	-	CASSWPGAARGYTF	TGTGCCAGCAGCTGGCCAGGGGCGGCCAGGGGCTACACCTTC
TRBV29-1	-	TRBJ1-2	-	CSVRDTGYTF	TGCAGCGTTAGGGACACTGGCTACACCTTC
TRBV27	TRBD1	TRBJ1-1	-	CASSFQTGVRTEAFF	TGTGCCAGCAGTTTTCAGACAGGGGTGAGAACTGAAGCTTTCTTT
TRBV7-2	TRBD1	TRBJ1-4	-	CASSPDRGHEKLFF	TGTGCCAGCAGCCCTGACAGGGGACATGAAAAACTGTTTTTT
TRBV5-1	-	TRBJ2-3	few	CASSLEPSTDTQYF	TGCGCCAGCAGCTTGGAGCCAAGCACAGATACGCAGTATTTT
TRBV30	-	TRBJ2-2	-	CAWTVNRGGGTTGELFF	TGTGCCTGGACAGTGAATAGAGGCGGGGGCACCACCGGGGAGCTGTTTTTT
TRBV25-1	-	TRBJ1-4	-	CASSELGASGEKLFF	TGTGCCAGCAGTGAATTGGGGGCTAGTGGTGAAAAACTGTTTTTT
TRBV5-1	TRBD1	TRBJ1-5	-	CASSPGQGLDQPQHF	TGCGCCAGCAGCCCCGGACAGGGGCTCGATCAGCCCCAGCATTTT
TRBV9	TRBD2	TRBJ2-7	-	CASSVDGSGGYEQYF	TGTGCCAGCAGCGTAGACGGTAGCGGGGGCTACGAGCAGTACTTC
TRBV5-5	-	TRBJ1-1	-	CASSPLRDTEAFF	TGTGCCAGCAGCCCCCTCAGGGACACTGAAGCTTTCTTT
TRBV12-1	-	TRBJ2-5	few	CASSLHDRERGQETQYF	TGTGCCAGCAGCCTACACGACAGGGAACGTGGCCAAGAGACCCAGTACTTC
TRBV5-6	TRBD1	TRBJ1-5	-	CASSLARTGGRQPQHF	TGTGCCAGCAGCTTGGCTCGGACAGGGGGCCGTCAGCCCCAGCATTTT
TRBV30	TRBD2	TRBJ2-3	-	CAWSYGGNTDTQYF	TGTGCCTGGAGTTACGGGGGGAACACAGATACGCAGTATTTT
TRBV18	TRBD2	TRBJ2-1	-	CASSPVLGGINNEQFF	TGTGCCAGCTCACCGGTGTTGGGAGGGATTAACAATGAGCAGTTCTTC
TRBV6-1	TRBD2	TRBJ2-3	-	CASSEGSGRDTQYF	TGTGCCAGCAGTGAGGGTAGCGGGAGGGATACGCAGTATTTT
TRBV2	-	TRBJ2-5	-	CASSERLGREAETQYF	TGTGCCAGCAGTGAAAGATTGGGCAGGGAAGCAGAGACCCAGTACTTC
TRBV5-4	-	TRBJ1-2	-	CASSLRSNPGGGYTF	TGTGCCAGCAGCCTCCGTTCGAATCCGGGGGGGGGCTACACCTTC
TRBV7-2	TRBD2	TRBJ2-7	many	CASSLIVWTSGRNEQYF	TGTGCCAGCAGCTTAATTGTTTGGACTAGCGGGAGGAACGAGCAGTACTTC
TRBV9	-	TRBJ1-1	-	CASSVLGATEAFF	TGTGCCAGCAGCGTATTGGGGGCCACTGAAGCTTTCTTT
TRBV4-2	TRBD2	TRBJ2-7	-	CASSQAEKSSGRSVGEQYF	TGTGCCAGCAGCCAAGCGGAGAAGAGTAGCGGGAGATCTGTGGGTGAGCAGTACTTC
TRBV21-1	-	TRBJ2-5	few	CASSDGLANSVMTQYF	TGTGCCAGCAGCGACGGACTAGCGAATTCAGTAATGACCCAGTACTTC
TRBV15	TRBD1	TRBJ1-5	-	CATSITNRGNQPQHF	TGTGCCACCAGCATTACGAACAGGGGTAATCAGCCCCAGCATTTT
TRBV18	TRBD2	TRBJ2-3	few	CASSLRTSDAADTQYF	TGTGCCAGCTCACTACGGACTAGCGATGCAGCTGATACGCAGTATTTT
TRBV30	-	TRBJ2-7	few	CAWSLTGYEQYF	TGTGCCTGGAGTCTGACTGGCTACGAGCAGTACTTC
TRBV20-1	-	TRBJ2-7	few	CSLADTYEQYF	TGCAGTCTGGCAGATACCTACGAGCAGTACTTC
TRBV4-1	-	TRBJ2-7	-	CASSQGMSNEQYF	TGCGCCAGCAGCCAAGGTATGAGTAACGAGCAGTACTTC
TRBV11-2	TRBD2	TRBJ2-1	few	CASSLEWGGTYNEQFF	TGTGCCAGCAGCTTAGAATGGGGGGGTACCTACAATGAGCAGTTCTTC
TRBV5-4	-	TRBJ2-3	-	CASSRDSSTDTQYF	TGTGCCAGCAGCCGTGACAGCAGCACAGATACGCAGTATTTT
TRBV30	TRBD2	TRBJ2-1	-	CAWSVPQGLAGGPEFF	TGTGCCTGGAGTGTACCCCAGGGACTAGCGGGAGGGCCGGAGTTCTTC
TRBV2	TRBD1	TRBJ2-2	-	CASSLQGLGELFF	TGTGCCAGCAGTCTACAGGGGCTCGGGGAGCTGTTTTTT
TRBV29-1	TRBD2	TRBJ2-1	-	CSVAGGNEQFF	TGCAGCGTTGCGGGAGGGAATGAGCAGTTCTTC
TRBV30	-	TRBJ2-3	few	CAWSGGHSTDTQYF	TGTGCCTGGAGTGGAGGGCATAGCACAGATACGCAGTATTTT
TRBV2	TRBD2	TRBJ2-1	-	CASSGLNSGRPHNEQFF	TGTGCCAGCAGTGGACTTAATAGCGGGAGACCCCACAATGAGCAGTTCTTC